Included here is one TCR beta chain sequence, with context. The sample comes from a study of shared clonotypes between healthy human individuals. In the original processing: With immunoSEQ giving junction-only sequences and no quality scores, filtering differed. Profiling relied on immunoSEQ multiplex PCR, and the TCRdb table lists in-frame clones only, not all of them. V and J calls and clone size are as listed in that table; D and trimming were resolved from the DNA. The top ten hold roughly 0.9% of the sample, which has about 1.1 million clones, around three quarters seen once. Those who donated were healthy HIV-negative adults, with no recent acute infections or vaccinations reported. This TCR came from a man younger than 35 in good health. Some clones in this sample may be carry-over from other donors' samples. The specimen was memory CD4+ T cells from PBMCs. Subset meaning: CD45RA-negative fraction.

The CDR3 spells CASTPPHGTDTQYF. CDR3 nucleotides: TGCGCCAGCACCCCACCGCACGGCACAGATACGCAGTATTTT. The V and J genes are TRBV5-1 and TRBJ2-3; no firm D call. Trimming shortened V by 6 bases and J by 1 base, and 12 bases separated the two germline ends. Germline lookup yields CDR1 SGHRS and CDR2 YFSETQ. The CDR3 totals 14 residues.